The rows below give T cell receptor beta chains drawn from one sample of a study of blood T cell repertoires in COVID-19. The protocol was immunoSEQ multiplex PCR, while the TCRdb copy is restricted to in-frame clones and leaves out a portion. The sample includes over 75,000 clones, around nine tenths of them seen just once. Source material: peripheral blood. The receptors stem from a woman aged 80 or over with acute or convalescent COVID-19. The CDR3 runs from the conserved cysteine through the conserved F or W. A D gene is named only where the DNA matches it firmly. Where a row states a size, it is once, few, many or the class of an expanded clone; other rows omit it.

clone_size: NA
cdr3_length: 16
j_call: TRBJ2-5
d_call: TRBD2
v_call: TRBV2
cdr3_aa: CASSDWTSGGEETQYF
cdr3_nt: TGTGCCAGCAGTGATTGGACTAGCGGGGGCGAAGAGACCCAGTACTTC

clone_size: once
cdr3_length: 15
j_call: TRBJ2-5
d_call: NA
v_call: TRBV19
cdr3_aa: CASSTPLERGETQYF
cdr3_nt: TGTGCCAGTAGTACCCCTCTAGAACGGGGTGAGACCCAGTACTTC

clone_size: NA
cdr3_length: 14
j_call: TRBJ2-5
d_call: NA
v_call: TRBV11-2
cdr3_aa: CASRELEKKETQYF
cdr3_nt: TGTGCCAGCAGGGAACTAGAGAAAAAAGAGACCCAGTACTTC

clone_size: few
cdr3_length: 17
j_call: TRBJ2-5
d_call: NA
v_call: TRBV4-1
cdr3_aa: CASSQESVSIYQETQYF
cdr3_nt: TGCGCCAGCAGCCAAGAAAGCGTCTCAATCTACCAAGAGACCCAGTACTTC

clone_size: few
cdr3_length: 18
j_call: TRBJ1-1
d_call: TRBD1
v_call: TRBV7-2
cdr3_aa: CASSLAGGRGLGSTEAFF
cdr3_nt: TGTGCCAGCAGCTTAGCGGGGGGCAGGGGGCTGGGAAGTACTGAAGCTTTCTTT

clone_size: NA
cdr3_length: 14
j_call: TRBJ2-5
d_call: NA
v_call: TRBV18
cdr3_aa: CASSPPGVQETQYF
cdr3_nt: TGTGCCAGCTCACCACCCGGGGTTCAAGAGACCCAGTACTTC

clone_size: NA
cdr3_length: 15
j_call: TRBJ2-2
d_call: NA
v_call: TRBV6-5
cdr3_aa: CASSYSPGLTGELFF
cdr3_nt: TGTGCCAGCAGTTACTCACCAGGGCTAACCGGGGAGCTGTTTTTT

clone_size: NA
cdr3_length: 14
j_call: TRBJ1-1
d_call: NA
v_call: TRBV2
cdr3_aa: CASSELTVNTEAFF
cdr3_nt: TGTGCCAGCAGTGAACTCACGGTGAACACTGAAGCTTTCTTT

clone_size: NA
cdr3_length: 13
j_call: TRBJ1-1
d_call: TRBD1
v_call: TRBV3-1/TRBV3-2
cdr3_aa: CASSQIRDSEAFF
cdr3_nt: TGTGCCAGCAGCCAGATCCGGGACAGTGAAGCTTTCTTT

clone_size: NA
cdr3_length: 13
j_call: TRBJ1-6
d_call: TRBD1
v_call: TRBV4-2
cdr3_aa: CASSQQGASPLHF
cdr3_nt: TGTGCCAGCAGCCAACAGGGGGCCTCACCCCTCCACTTT

clone_size: few
cdr3_length: 13
j_call: TRBJ1-2
d_call: TRBD1
v_call: TRBV29-1
cdr3_aa: CSVGSGGGYGYTF
cdr3_nt: TGCAGCGTTGGCTCAGGGGGAGGTTATGGCTACACCTTC

clone_size: NA
cdr3_length: 16
j_call: TRBJ2-2
d_call: TRBD2
v_call: TRBV5-4
cdr3_aa: CASSLPSGGPTGELFF
cdr3_nt: TGTGCCAGCAGCTTGCCTAGCGGGGGACCGACCGGGGAGCTGTTTTTT

clone_size: NA
cdr3_length: 13
j_call: TRBJ1-2
d_call: TRBD1
v_call: TRBV6-4
cdr3_aa: CASSAGQFYGYTF
cdr3_nt: TGTGCCAGCAGTGCGGGACAGTTCTATGGCTACACCTTC

clone_size: once
cdr3_length: 16
j_call: TRBJ2-7
d_call: TRBD2
v_call: TRBV11-2
cdr3_aa: CASSLGKGLAVYEQYF
cdr3_nt: TGTGCCAGCAGCTTAGGAAAAGGACTAGCGGTTTACGAGCAGTACTTC

clone_size: NA
cdr3_length: 15
j_call: TRBJ1-5
d_call: TRBD1
v_call: TRBV7-9
cdr3_aa: CASSFGTGKDQPQHF
cdr3_nt: TGTGCCAGCAGCTTCGGGACAGGAAAGGATCAGCCCCAGCATTTT

clone_size: NA
cdr3_length: 17
j_call: TRBJ2-1
d_call: TRBD2
v_call: TRBV7-9
cdr3_aa: CASSLGGRALVVNEQFF
cdr3_nt: TGTGCCAGCAGCTTAGGAGGGAGGGCCTTAGTTGTCAATGAGCAGTTCTTC

clone_size: NA
cdr3_length: 15
j_call: TRBJ1-5
d_call: TRBD1
v_call: TRBV7-6
cdr3_aa: CASSLAGTGNQPQHF
cdr3_nt: TGTGCCAGCAGCTTAGCCGGGACAGGCAATCAGCCCCAGCATTTT

clone_size: NA
cdr3_length: 16
j_call: TRBJ1-1
d_call: NA
v_call: TRBV28
cdr3_aa: CASNSPGTIVNTEAFF
cdr3_nt: TGTGCCAGCAATTCACCCGGGACAATAGTAAACACTGAAGCTTTCTTT

clone_size: NA
cdr3_length: 17
j_call: TRBJ1-4
d_call: NA
v_call: TRBV29-1
cdr3_aa: CSVLLTGTLGTNEKLFF
cdr3_nt: TGCAGCGTGCTGCTAACAGGGACATTAGGGACTAATGAAAAACTGTTTTTT

clone_size: NA
cdr3_length: 18
j_call: TRBJ2-5
d_call: TRBD2
v_call: TRBV7-9
cdr3_aa: CASSPVRVAGGIQETQYF
cdr3_nt: TGTGCCAGCAGCCCAGTGCGGGTAGCGGGGGGAATCCAAGAGACCCAGTACTTC

clone_size: NA
cdr3_length: 14
j_call: TRBJ1-1
d_call: TRBD1
v_call: TRBV19
cdr3_aa: CASTPTGGGTEAFF
cdr3_nt: TGTGCCAGTACCCCGACAGGGGGCGGCACTGAAGCTTTCTTT

clone_size: NA
cdr3_length: 15
j_call: TRBJ1-1
d_call: NA
v_call: TRBV19
cdr3_aa: CASSRLDRKNTEAFF
cdr3_nt: TGTGCCAGTAGTAGACTCGACAGAAAAAACACTGAAGCTTTCTTT

clone_size: NA
cdr3_length: 13
j_call: TRBJ1-1
d_call: TRBD1
v_call: TRBV2
cdr3_aa: CASSADRGTEAFF
cdr3_nt: TGTGCCAGCAGTGCCGACAGGGGGACTGAAGCTTTCTTT

clone_size: NA
cdr3_length: 15
j_call: TRBJ1-1
d_call: TRBD1
v_call: TRBV11-3
cdr3_aa: CASSFVTGSNTEAFF
cdr3_nt: TGTGCCAGCAGCTTTGTGACAGGGTCGAACACTGAAGCTTTCTTT

clone_size: NA
cdr3_length: 14
j_call: TRBJ1-5
d_call: NA
v_call: TRBV28
cdr3_aa: CASSLINSNQPQHF
cdr3_nt: TGTGCCAGCAGTTTAATAAATAGCAATCAGCCCCAGCATTTT

clone_size: NA
cdr3_length: 13
j_call: TRBJ2-2
d_call: NA
v_call: TRBV6-2/TRBV6-3
cdr3_aa: CASSYLVSRELFF
cdr3_nt: TGTGCCAGCAGTTACCTAGTTTCCAGGGAGCTGTTTTTT

clone_size: NA
cdr3_length: 11
j_call: TRBJ2-5
d_call: NA
v_call: TRBV2
cdr3_aa: CASSYQETQYF
cdr3_nt: TGTGCCAGCTCGTACCAAGAGACCCAGTACTTC

clone_size: few
cdr3_length: 14
j_call: TRBJ2-3
d_call: TRBD2
v_call: TRBV2
cdr3_aa: CASRGRGSADTQYF
cdr3_nt: TGTGCCAGCAGGGGGAGGGGCTCGGCAGATACGCAGTATTTT

clone_size: NA
cdr3_length: 13
j_call: TRBJ2-7
d_call: NA
v_call: TRBV15
cdr3_aa: CATSLGLSYEQYF
cdr3_nt: TGTGCCACCAGCTTAGGACTGTCCTACGAGCAGTACTTC

clone_size: NA
cdr3_length: 13
j_call: TRBJ2-7
d_call: NA
v_call: TRBV6-6
cdr3_aa: CASSSGVAREQYF
cdr3_nt: TGTGCCAGCAGCTCGGGGGTAGCAAGGGAGCAGTACTTC

clone_size: NA
cdr3_length: 17
j_call: TRBJ1-2
d_call: NA
v_call: TRBV27
cdr3_aa: CASSSRLYRDNRNGYTF
cdr3_nt: TGTGCCAGCAGTTCCCGCCTTTACCGGGACAACCGGAATGGCTACACCTTC

clone_size: NA
cdr3_length: 13
j_call: TRBJ1-1
d_call: NA
v_call: TRBV7-8
cdr3_aa: CASSYRDSTEAFF
cdr3_nt: TGTGCCAGCAGCTACAGGGATAGCACTGAAGCTTTCTTT

clone_size: once
cdr3_length: 14
j_call: TRBJ1-2
d_call: NA
v_call: TRBV30
cdr3_aa: CAWSVSTVHYGYTF
cdr3_nt: TGTGCCTGGAGTGTGTCGACAGTCCACTATGGCTACACCTTC

clone_size: NA
cdr3_length: 13
j_call: TRBJ2-7
d_call: TRBD2
v_call: TRBV28
cdr3_aa: CASSRGGSGEQYF
cdr3_nt: TGTGCCAGCAGCCGCGGGGGGTCGGGCGAGCAGTACTTC

clone_size: NA
cdr3_length: 16
j_call: TRBJ2-5
d_call: TRBD2
v_call: TRBV29-1
cdr3_aa: CSVDTISGGAGETQYF
cdr3_nt: TGCAGCGTTGATACAATCAGCGGGGGGGCAGGGGAGACCCAGTACTTC

clone_size: few
cdr3_length: 12
j_call: TRBJ1-6
d_call: NA
v_call: TRBV28
cdr3_aa: CASSLQESPLHF
cdr3_nt: TGTGCCAGCAGTCTCCAGGAATCACCCCTCCACTTT

clone_size: NA
cdr3_length: 17
j_call: TRBJ2-1
d_call: TRBD2
v_call: TRBV18
cdr3_aa: CASSKPRLAGADNEQFF
cdr3_nt: TGTGCCAGCTCAAAACCTCGACTAGCGGGGGCCGACAATGAGCAGTTCTTC

clone_size: NA
cdr3_length: 15
j_call: TRBJ2-3
d_call: TRBD2
v_call: TRBV2
cdr3_aa: CASSGLAAITDTQYF
cdr3_nt: TGTGCCAGCAGCGGACTAGCGGCTATTACAGATACGCAGTATTTT

clone_size: once
cdr3_length: 15
j_call: TRBJ1-2
d_call: TRBD1
v_call: TRBV30
cdr3_aa: CAWSVPGTGHYGYTF
cdr3_nt: TGTGCCTGGAGTGTCCCGGGGACAGGACACTATGGCTACACCTTC

clone_size: NA
cdr3_length: 15
j_call: TRBJ1-1
d_call: TRBD1
v_call: TRBV10-3
cdr3_aa: CAHRPTGTGNDEAFF
cdr3_nt: TGTGCCCACCGCCCAACCGGGACAGGGAATGATGAAGCTTTCTTT

clone_size: NA
cdr3_length: 14
j_call: TRBJ1-3
d_call: NA
v_call: TRBV28
cdr3_aa: CASSLTSSGNTIYF
cdr3_nt: TGTGCCAGCAGTTTGACTTCATCTGGAAACACCATATATTTT

clone_size: NA
cdr3_length: 11
j_call: TRBJ1-6
d_call: NA
v_call: TRBV19
cdr3_aa: CASSTDRTLHF
cdr3_nt: TGTGCCAGTAGTACCGACAGAACCCTCCACTTT

clone_size: NA
cdr3_length: 11
j_call: TRBJ1-5
d_call: NA
v_call: TRBV12-3/TRBV12-4
cdr3_aa: CASSFGGPQHF
cdr3_nt: TGTGCCAGCAGTTTCGGTGGGCCCCAGCATTTT

clone_size: NA
cdr3_length: 15
j_call: TRBJ1-5
d_call: NA
v_call: TRBV6-5
cdr3_aa: CASRRGGNSNQPQHF
cdr3_nt: TGTGCCAGCAGAAGGGGGGGCAACAGCAATCAGCCCCAGCATTTT

clone_size: NA
cdr3_length: 15
j_call: TRBJ2-2
d_call: TRBD2
v_call: TRBV9
cdr3_aa: CASTIGAGGEGELFF
cdr3_nt: TGTGCCAGCACCATAGGGGCGGGAGGCGAAGGGGAGCTGTTTTTT

clone_size: NA
cdr3_length: 14
j_call: TRBJ2-1
d_call: TRBD2
v_call: TRBV27
cdr3_aa: CASSLAASYNEQFF
cdr3_nt: TGTGCCAGCAGTCTAGCGGCGTCCTACAATGAGCAGTTCTTC

clone_size: NA
cdr3_length: 13
j_call: TRBJ1-6
d_call: TRBD1
v_call: TRBV6-6
cdr3_aa: CASGDSYNSPLHF
cdr3_nt: TGTGCCAGCGGGGACAGTTATAATTCACCCCTCCACTTT

clone_size: NA
cdr3_length: 13
j_call: TRBJ1-1
d_call: NA
v_call: TRBV15
cdr3_aa: CATIQRVGSEAFF
cdr3_nt: TGTGCCACCATACAGAGGGTAGGGTCTGAAGCTTTCTTT

clone_size: NA
cdr3_length: 13
j_call: TRBJ1-5
d_call: NA
v_call: TRBV5-1
cdr3_aa: CASKLGEGAPQHF
cdr3_nt: TGCGCCAGCAAACTAGGGGAGGGAGCGCCCCAGCATTTT

clone_size: NA
cdr3_length: 12
j_call: TRBJ1-2
d_call: NA
v_call: TRBV3-1/TRBV3-2
cdr3_aa: CASSGTGEGYTF
cdr3_nt: TGTGCCAGCAGCGGTACGGGGGAGGGCTACACCTTC

clone_size: once
cdr3_length: 14
j_call: TRBJ1-4
d_call: NA
v_call: TRBV28
cdr3_aa: CASSLGGTNEKLFF
cdr3_nt: TGTGCCAGCAGTTTAGGGGGGACTAATGAAAAACTGTTTTTT

clone_size: NA
cdr3_length: 14
j_call: TRBJ1-2
d_call: TRBD1
v_call: TRBV5-1
cdr3_aa: CASSLGGGASGYTF
cdr3_nt: TGCGCCAGCAGCTTGGGAGGGGGCGCGTCGGGCTACACCTTC